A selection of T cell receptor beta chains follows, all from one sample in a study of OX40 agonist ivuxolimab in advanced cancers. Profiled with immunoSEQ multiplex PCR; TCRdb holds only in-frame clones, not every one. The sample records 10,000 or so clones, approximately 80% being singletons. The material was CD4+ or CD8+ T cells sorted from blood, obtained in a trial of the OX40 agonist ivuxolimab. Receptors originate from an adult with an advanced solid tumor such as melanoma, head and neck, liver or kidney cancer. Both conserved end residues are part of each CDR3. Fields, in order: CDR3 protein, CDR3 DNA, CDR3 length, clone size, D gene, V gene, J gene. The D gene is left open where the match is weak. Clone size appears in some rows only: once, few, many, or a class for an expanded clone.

CDR3aa: CASSLTSDEQFF; CDR3nt: TGTGCCAGCAGCCTCACTAGCGATGAGCAGTTCTTC; len: 12; abundance: few; d_gene: TRBD2; v_gene: TRBV5-4; j_gene: TRBJ2-1
CDR3aa: CAISEPRETSGRDYTDTQYF; CDR3nt: TGTGCCATCAGTGAGCCACGAGAGACTAGCGGGAGGGATTACACAGATACGCAGTATTTT; len: 20; abundance: .; d_gene: TRBD2; v_gene: TRBV10-3; j_gene: TRBJ2-3
CDR3aa: CASSENGETSGYTF; CDR3nt: TGTGCCAGCAGTGAAAATGGGGAAACGAGCGGCTACACCTTC; len: 14; abundance: few; d_gene: .; v_gene: TRBV6-1; j_gene: TRBJ1-2
CDR3aa: CASSFEWGPPYNEQFF; CDR3nt: TGTGCCAGCAGCTTCGAGTGGGGACCTCCCTACAATGAGCAGTTCTTC; len: 16; abundance: .; d_gene: .; v_gene: TRBV7-2; j_gene: TRBJ2-1
CDR3aa: CASSNRLAGGVRPYEQYF; CDR3nt: TGTGCCAGCAGTAACAGACTAGCGGGAGGTGTTCGCCCCTACGAGCAGTACTTC; len: 18; abundance: .; d_gene: TRBD2; v_gene: TRBV27; j_gene: TRBJ2-7
CDR3aa: CASSSTGQGNYEQYF; CDR3nt: TGCGCCAGCAGCTCGACAGGACAGGGCAATTACGAGCAGTACTTC; len: 15; abundance: .; d_gene: TRBD1; v_gene: TRBV7-9; j_gene: TRBJ2-7
CDR3aa: CAGSSTYEQFF; CDR3nt: TGTGCCGGCAGCTCGACATATGAGCAGTTCTTC; len: 11; abundance: .; d_gene: .; v_gene: TRBV7-6; j_gene: TRBJ2-1
CDR3aa: CASSLGQLSNQPQHF; CDR3nt: TGTGCCAGCAGTTTGGGACAGCTTAGCAATCAGCCCCAGCATTTT; len: 15; abundance: few; d_gene: TRBD1; v_gene: TRBV27; j_gene: TRBJ1-5
CDR3aa: CASSEQVLIYNSPLHF; CDR3nt: TGTGCCAGCAGTGAGCAGGTCTTAATCTATAATTCACCCCTCCACTTT; len: 16; abundance: .; d_gene: .; v_gene: TRBV2; j_gene: TRBJ1-6
CDR3aa: CASSGQTENTEAFF; CDR3nt: TGTGCCAGCAGCGGACAAACAGAGAACACTGAAGCTTTCTTT; len: 14; abundance: .; d_gene: .; v_gene: TRBV13; j_gene: TRBJ1-1
CDR3aa: CASSEFGDHEQYF; CDR3nt: TGTGCCAGCAGTGAATTCGGGGACCACGAGCAGTACTTC; len: 13; abundance: .; d_gene: .; v_gene: TRBV25-1; j_gene: TRBJ2-7
CDR3aa: CASAPFSGGTGELFF; CDR3nt: TGTGCCAGCGCCCCGTTTAGCGGGGGAACCGGGGAGCTGTTTTTT; len: 15; abundance: .; d_gene: TRBD2; v_gene: TRBV27; j_gene: TRBJ2-2
CDR3aa: CASSLDQGFVNYGYTF; CDR3nt: TGCGCCAGCAGCTTGGACCAGGGGTTCGTCAACTATGGCTACACCTTC; len: 16; abundance: .; d_gene: .; v_gene: TRBV5-1; j_gene: TRBJ1-2
CDR3aa: CASSSPGPHLYEQYF; CDR3nt: TGTGCCAGCAGCTCACCGGGACCCCACCTCTACGAGCAGTACTTC; len: 15; abundance: .; d_gene: .; v_gene: TRBV11-3; j_gene: TRBJ2-7
CDR3aa: CASSWGQGNTEAFF; CDR3nt: TGTGCCAGCAGCTGGGGACAGGGGAACACTGAAGCTTTCTTT; len: 14; abundance: .; d_gene: TRBD1; v_gene: TRBV5-8; j_gene: TRBJ1-1
CDR3aa: CASSDRDTYEQYF; CDR3nt: TGCGCCAGCAGTGACAGGGACACCTACGAGCAGTACTTC; len: 13; abundance: .; d_gene: TRBD1; v_gene: TRBV5-1; j_gene: TRBJ2-7
CDR3aa: CASSYPTGRPYEQYF; CDR3nt: TGTGCCAGCAGCTATCCGACAGGGAGGCCCTACGAGCAGTACTTC; len: 15; abundance: once; d_gene: .; v_gene: TRBV13; j_gene: TRBJ2-7
CDR3aa: CASSVDRAGAEAFF; CDR3nt: TGTGCCAGCAGCGTAGACAGGGCGGGCGCTGAAGCTTTCTTT; len: 14; abundance: .; d_gene: .; v_gene: TRBV9; j_gene: TRBJ1-1
CDR3aa: CASSPPGRAGTNYGYTF; CDR3nt: TGTGCCAGCAGCCCCCCGGGCAGGGCGGGAACTAACTATGGCTACACCTTC; len: 17; abundance: .; d_gene: .; v_gene: TRBV27; j_gene: TRBJ1-2
CDR3aa: CAISESYQASSNEKLFF; CDR3nt: TGTGCCATCAGTGAATCTTACCAGGCCTCAAGCAATGAAAAACTGTTTTTT; len: 17; abundance: .; d_gene: .; v_gene: TRBV10-3; j_gene: TRBJ1-4
CDR3aa: CASSLVGLRTSSDTQYF; CDR3nt: TGTGCCAGCAGCTTAGTCGGTTTGCGGACCTCGTCAGATACGCAGTATTTT; len: 17; abundance: .; d_gene: .; v_gene: TRBV7-9; j_gene: TRBJ2-3
CDR3aa: CATSSFSAGLVGETQYF; CDR3nt: TGTGCCACCAGCAGTTTCTCGGCGGGACTAGTAGGAGAGACCCAGTACTTC; len: 17; abundance: once; d_gene: TRBD2; v_gene: TRBV15; j_gene: TRBJ2-5
CDR3aa: CASSGDPSRGQHTEAFF; CDR3nt: TGCGCCAGCAGCGGAGACCCCTCCCGGGGACAACACACTGAAGCTTTCTTT; len: 17; abundance: .; d_gene: .; v_gene: TRBV4-1; j_gene: TRBJ1-1
CDR3aa: CASSRYGLDTQYF; CDR3nt: TGTGCCAGCAGCCGCTACGGATTAGATACGCAGTATTTT; len: 13; abundance: .; d_gene: .; v_gene: TRBV7-3; j_gene: TRBJ2-3
CDR3aa: CASSVVQGVGETQYF; CDR3nt: TGTGCCAGCAGCGTAGTACAGGGAGTTGGGGAGACCCAGTACTTC; len: 15; abundance: few; d_gene: .; v_gene: TRBV9; j_gene: TRBJ2-5
CDR3aa: CASGPREAYNEQFF; CDR3nt: TGTGCTAGTGGACCACGGGAGGCCTACAATGAGCAGTTCTTC; len: 14; abundance: .; d_gene: TRBD2; v_gene: TRBV12-5; j_gene: TRBJ2-1
CDR3aa: CSVEGWNGTSYNEQFF; CDR3nt: TGCAGCGTTGAAGGCTGGAACGGGACATCCTACAATGAGCAGTTCTTC; len: 16; abundance: .; d_gene: .; v_gene: TRBV29-1; j_gene: TRBJ2-1
CDR3aa: CASFMGQGVTGELFF; CDR3nt: TGTGCCAGCTTTATGGGACAGGGGGTCACCGGGGAGCTGTTTTTT; len: 15; abundance: .; d_gene: TRBD1; v_gene: TRBV6-5; j_gene: TRBJ2-2
CDR3aa: CASSYERTEAFF; CDR3nt: TGTGCCAGCAGTTACGAGAGAACTGAAGCTTTCTTT; len: 12; abundance: .; d_gene: .; v_gene: TRBV6-6; j_gene: TRBJ1-1